Below, 30 T cell receptor beta chains from the same sample are listed, as sequenced in a study of control samples from healthy donors and cancer patients. TCRdb's table, derived via immunoSEQ multiplex PCR, lists solely in-frame clones and lacks some. The table records 98,000 or so clones, around 90% of them present only once. Sequenced: blood. The receptors here all came from a woman in her 70s in good health.

The rearrangement links TRBV6-5 to TRBJ1-1; 7 bases map to TRBD1. The length of the CDR3 is 13 residues. V gave up 10 bases and J gave up 5 bases; unmatched junction bases: 10. The germline V gene encodes CDR1 MNHEY and CDR2 SVGAGI. The CDR3 spells CATTRQGGTEAFF. The CDR3 DNA follows: TGTGCCACCACTCGACAGGGCGGGACTGAAGCTTTCTTT.

The chain is built from TRBV2 and TRBJ2-2; D is unresolved. Trimming removed 11 bases at V and 0 bases at J, with 16 bases between. The length of the CDR3 is 15 residues. The germline CDR1 and CDR2 sequences are SNHLY and FYNNEI. The CDR3 DNA follows: TGTGCCGGCTCAATGGAGAGAACGAACACCGGGGAGCTGTTTTTT. It is translated as CAGSMERTNTGELFF.

CDR3 protein: CASSLAARRSYNEQFF. As DNA, the CDR3 is TGCGCCAGCAGCTTGGCGGCCCGGCGGTCCTACAATGAGCAGTTCTTC. This chain links TRBV5-1 with TRBJ2-1; D uncertain. Trimming removed 0 bases from V and 1 base from J, with 11 bases in between. Germline CDR1 and CDR2: SGHRS and YFSETQ. This CDR3 contains 16 residues.

This chain uses TRBV3-1 (or the pseudogene TRBV3-2) with TRBJ2-7, with TRBD2 identical over 12 bases. This CDR3 is 15 amino acids long. V trimming: 2 bases; J trimming: 4 bases; junction bases outside the gene matches: 3. CDR1 and CDR2 from the germline V gene are LGHDT and YNNKEL (reference sequence). The CDR3 DNA follows: TGTGCCAGCAGCCAATGGACTAGCGGGGATTACGAGCAGTACTTC. Its protein product is CASSQWTSGDYEQYF.

The gene calls are TRBV6-6 and TRBJ1-4, with D maybe TRBD1 (5 bases). V lost 6 bases to trimming and J lost 6 bases, with 20 bases between them. CDR1 and CDR2 from the germline V gene are MNHNY and SVGAGI (reference sequence). The CDR3 loop spans 16 amino acids. In nucleotides, the CDR3 is TGTGCCAGCAGCTCCCGACTTGACAGTGACCATGAAAAACTGTTTTTT. Amino acid sequence: CASSSRLDSDHEKLFF.

The sample holds one count of this clone. The chain links TRBV10-3 to TRBJ1-4; D remains unclear. Between the trimmed V and J ends, which lost 0 bases and 1 base, there was a span of 6 bases. CDR3 length: 15 residues. The germline V gene encodes CDR1 ENHRY and CDR2 SYGVKD. The CDR3 region has the DNA TGTGCCATCAGTGAGTCCGGGGTAACTAATGAAAAACTGTTTTTT. This gives the protein CAISESGVTNEKLFF.

The chain carries TRBV10-1 and TRBJ1-1, with D possibly TRBD1 on 6 matching bases. The CDR3 totals 13 residues. The germline gives CDR1 WNHNN, CDR2 SYGVQD (reference sequence). The V end lost 3 bases, the J end lost 2 bases, and 7 bases lay between the germline ends. CDR3 residues: CASSDRGNTEAFF. DNA for the CDR3: TGCGCCAGCAGTGACAGGGGCAACACTGAAGCTTTCTTT.

The chain is built from TRBV5-1 and TRBJ2-7; D could derive from TRBD1 or TRBD2 (5 bases each). This CDR3 comprises 14 residues. Germline V lookup: CDR1 SGHRS, CDR2 YFSETQ. Trimming cost V 0 bases and J 5 bases, with 12 bases left between them. CDR3: CASSLEHGADEQYF. The CDR3, as DNA: TGCGCCAGCAGCTTGGAGCACGGGGCCGACGAGCAGTACTTC.

V and J are TRBV19 and TRBJ2-3, with TRBD1 identical over 7 bases. The germline V gene encodes CDR1 LNHDA and CDR2 SQIVND (reference sequence). V lost 1 base and J lost 2; bases outside the gene matches: 3. This CDR3 region has 15 residues. This chain's CDR3 is CASSIGGQLTDTQYF. In DNA, the CDR3 is TGTGCCAGTAGTATAGGGGGACAGCTCACAGATACGCAGTATTTT.

The chain employs TRBV20-1 and TRBJ1-2; D is unclear. The CDR3 runs to 11 residues. Germline CDR1 DFQATT, CDR2 SNEGSKA (reference sequence). V dropped 5 bases and J dropped 3 bases, with 7 bases sitting between them. The CDR3 sequence: CSAPQYYGYTF. CDR3 DNA: TGCAGTGCTCCCCAATACTATGGCTACACCTTC.

The rearrangement links TRBV14 to TRBJ1-5; no clear D gene. V dropped 0 bases and J dropped 0 bases, with 6 bases sitting between them. This CDR3 contains 15 residues. Germline V gene lookup returns CDR1 SGHDN and CDR2 FVKESK. CDR3 in DNA: TGTGCCAGCAGCCAAGATTCCGGTAGCAATCAGCCCCAGCATTTT. It codes for CASSQDSGSNQPQHF.

The V and J genes are TRBV12-2 and TRBJ1-3. TRBV12-2 is termed a pseudogene. The length of the CDR3 is 16 residues. CDR3 residues: CASRSMGPRPGNTIYF. The CDR3 DNA reads TGTGCAAGTCGCTCCATGGGTCCGCGACCTGGAAACACCATATATTTT.

The chain combines TRBV3-1 (or the pseudogene TRBV3-2) with TRBJ2-7; D not certain. Germline CDR1 is LGHDT and CDR2 is YNNKEL (reference sequence). V was clipped by 1 base and J by 2 bases, with 15 bases between them. The CDR3 is 16 residues long. This CDR3 is CASSQGQTRVAYEQYF. The DNA of the CDR3 is TGTGCCAGCAGCCAAGGGCAGACCCGGGTGGCCTACGAGCAGTACTTC.

The gene calls are TRBV20-1 and TRBJ2-7; 7 nucleotides match TRBD2. The ends lost 6 bases at V and 2 bases at J; junction bases unmatched: 1. The CDR3 is made up of 11 amino acids. The germline V gene encodes CDR1 DFQATT and CDR2 SNEGSKA (reference sequence). The CDR3 loop reads CSAAGAYEQYF. In DNA form, the CDR3 reads TGCAGTGCCGCGGGGGCCTACGAGCAGTACTTC.

This chain connects TRBV6-2 or TRBV6-3 to TRBJ2-3; D not certain. The V and J ends lost 2 bases and 0 bases respectively, with 12 bases between them. Germline loops: CDR1 MNHEY, CDR2 SVGEGT. This CDR3 has 16 residues. CDR3 protein: CASSYAILLSTDTQYF. DNA for the CDR3: TGTGCCAGCAGTTACGCGATCCTATTGAGCACAGATACGCAGTATTTT.

This rearrangement joins TRBV7-8 to TRBJ1-5; 7 nucleotides match TRBD1. This CDR3 region has 15 residues. The junction had 8 bases not matched to a gene; V was cut back by 5 bases and J by 4 bases. Germline V gene sequence: CDR1 SGHVS, CDR2 FQNEAQ. CDR3 DNA sequence: TGTGCCAGCAGCAGCATGACAGGGCTAAATCAGCCCCAGCATTTT. Translated, it gives CASSSMTGLNQPQHF. Using reference TRBV7-8 and TRBJ1-5 for the parts outside the CDR3, the full variable domain is GAGVSQSPRYKVAKRGQDVALRCDPISGHVSLFWYQQALGQGPEFLTYFQNEAQLDKSGLPSDRFFAERPEGSVSTLKIQRTQQEDSAVYLCASSSMTGLNQPQHFGDGTRLSIL.

V and J are TRBV6-5 and TRBJ1-2; unclear D gene. CDR3 length equals 12 residues. Germline CDR1 and CDR2: MNHEY and SVGAGI. V lost 6 bases and J 8 bases, leaving 13 bases between the germline ends. The DNA for the CDR3 is TGTGCCAGCAGGCCTGCCGGGGAAGGCTACACCTTC. It specifies CASRPAGEGYTF.

The J gene is TRBJ1-2, the V gene TRBV30; 8 positions agree with TRBD1. Germline V gene sequence: CDR1 GTSNPN, CDR2 SVGIG (reference sequence). CDR3 length: 15 residues. The trim removed 0 bases at V and 8 bases at J, leaving 11 bases unmatched. The CDR3 reads CAWSVPETGVGGYTF. The CDR3 region has the DNA TGTGCCTGGAGTGTACCTGAGACAGGGGTCGGAGGCTACACCTTC. Full variable domain (missing parts from reference TRBV30 and TRBJ1-2): SQTIHQWPATLVQPVGSPLSLECTVEGTSNPNLYWYRQAAGRGLQLLFYSVGIGQISSEVPQNLSASRPQDRQFILSSKKLLLSDSGFYLCAWSVPETGVGGYTFGSGTRLTVV.

The rearrangement uses TRBV5-1 and TRBJ2-7; 10 bases align to TRBD1. CDR3 size: 14 residues. J lost 3 bases, V lost 5 bases, and 5 bases had no gene match. From germline, CDR1 is SGHRS and CDR2 YFSETQ. The CDR3: CASSSGDRGYEQYF. Here the CDR3 DNA reads TGCGCCAGCAGTTCCGGGGACAGGGGCTACGAGCAGTACTTC.

This chain joins TRBV30 and TRBJ2-3, with 7 bases matching TRBD2. CDR1 GTSNPN and CDR2 SVGIG come from the germline V gene (reference sequence). The CDR3 has 13 amino acids. V dropped 2 bases and J dropped 3; count of bases not matched to a gene: 2. CDR3 in amino acids: CAWSWGGTDTQYF. The CDR3 DNA reads as TGTGCCTGGAGTTGGGGGGGGACAGATACGCAGTATTTT.

The CDR3 reads CASSGEGNYGYTF. As DNA, the CDR3 is TGCGCCAGCAGCGGGGAGGGGAACTATGGCTACACCTTC. The J gene is TRBJ1-2, the V gene TRBV5-1; D perhaps matches TRBD1 (5 bases). Deletions cut 4 bases from V and 2 bases from J, with 9 bases between. CDR3 length: 13 amino acids. CDR1 SGHRS and CDR2 YFSETQ come from the germline V gene.

V is TRBV19 and J is TRBJ1-1; tentatively, D is TRBD1 (6 bases). V was trimmed by 6 bases and J by 1 base, leaving 9 bases between them. Per the germline V gene, CDR1 is LNHDA and CDR2 is SQIVND (reference sequence). CDR3 size: 13 residues. CDR3 amino acids: CASRPTGNTEAFF. DNA for the CDR3: TGTGCCAGTAGGCCGACAGGGAACACTGAAGCTTTCTTT.

This chain joins TRBV5-1 and TRBJ1-6; no clear D. V lost 5 bases and J 5 bases, leaving 11 bases between the germline ends. CDR1 is SGHRS and CDR2 is YFSETQ in the germline V gene. The CDR3 covers 14 residues. The CDR3: CASRSTEDNSPLHF. In nucleotides, the CDR3 is TGCGCCAGCAGGTCAACCGAGGATAATTCACCCCTCCACTTT.

This chain uses TRBV15 with TRBJ1-5; D may be TRBD1 (6 bases). Trimming removed 0 bases at V and 2 bases at J, with 11 bases between. Germline CDR1 LNHNV, CDR2 YYDKDF (reference sequence). The CDR3 spans 16 residues. CDR3 sequence (DNA): TGTGCCACCAGCAGAGATCTGTCAGGGGGCAATCAGCCCCAGCATTTT. This translates into CATSRDLSGGNQPQHF.

This clone was seen a single time. The chain employs TRBV30 and TRBJ1-3; D call uncertain. This CDR3 region has 12 residues. Deletions cut 1 base from V and 2 bases from J, with 3 bases between. Germline values: CDR1 GTSNPN, CDR2 SVGIG (reference sequence). CDR3 region: CAWSATGNTIYF. The CDR3 DNA reads as TGTGCCTGGAGTGCCACTGGAAACACCATATATTTT.

The CDR3 sequence is CASSEPLREPQHF. The CDR3 DNA reads TGTGCCAGCAGTGAACCTCTAAGGGAGCCCCAGCATTTT. The gene calls are TRBV2 and TRBJ1-5; no firm D call. V dropped 2 bases and J dropped 8 bases, with 10 bases sitting between them. Germline V CDR1 and CDR2: SNHLY, FYNNEI. The CDR3 spans 13 residues.

In this sample, this clone turned up once. This sequence joins TRBV29-1 and TRBJ1-4, with D unclear. Germline V gives CDR1 SQVTM, CDR2 ANQGSEA. This CDR3 comprises 15 residues. V lost 0 bases and J lost 6, with 14 bases in between. CDR3 nucleotide sequence: TGCAGCGTTGAAGAAAGGACCGCCTCGGATGAAAAACTGTTTTTT. Translating gives CSVEERTASDEKLFF.

This chain links TRBV19 with TRBJ1-1, with 7 nucleotides matching TRBD1. CDR1 is LNHDA, CDR2 SQIVND, per germline (reference sequence). The junction had 10 bases not matched to a gene; V was cut back by 5 bases and J by 7 bases. This CDR3 comprises 14 residues. The CDR3 sequence: CASSVSTGNLEAFF. The CDR3 DNA follows: TGTGCCAGTAGTGTTTCGACAGGGAATCTTGAAGCTTTCTTT.

This chain uses TRBV6-5 with TRBJ1-1; 12 nucleotides match TRBD1. V shed 6 bases and J 1 base; nucleotides not matched to a gene: 0. Germline V gives CDR1 MNHEY, CDR2 SVGAGI. This CDR3 comprises 14 residues. The CDR3 loop reads CASRGQGANTEAFF. CDR3 nucleotide sequence: TGTGCCAGCAGGGGACAGGGGGCGAACACTGAAGCTTTCTTT.

This clone was seen ten or more times. The chain joins TRBV19 to TRBJ1-1; 11 nucleotides agree with TRBD1. The CDR3 sequence is 16 residues long. V lost 2 bases to trimming and J lost 7 bases; unmatched junction nucleotides: 9. CDR1 is LNHDA and CDR2 is SQIVND in the germline V gene (reference sequence). This chain's CDR3 is CASSIRAGQGAVEAFF. The CDR3 DNA follows: TGTGCCAGTAGTATAAGGGCAGGACAGGGGGCCGTTGAAGCTTTCTTT.